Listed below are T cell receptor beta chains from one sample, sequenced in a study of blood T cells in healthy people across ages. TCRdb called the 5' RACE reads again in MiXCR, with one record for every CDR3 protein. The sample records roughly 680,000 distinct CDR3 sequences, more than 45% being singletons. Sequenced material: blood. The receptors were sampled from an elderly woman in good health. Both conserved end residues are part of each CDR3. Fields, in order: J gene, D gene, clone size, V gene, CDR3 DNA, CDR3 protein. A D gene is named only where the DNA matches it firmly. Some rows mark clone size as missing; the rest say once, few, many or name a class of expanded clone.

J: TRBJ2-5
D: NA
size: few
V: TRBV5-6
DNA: TGTGCCAGCAGCCCTGGAGTGACTACGGGAGAGACCCAGTACTTC
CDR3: CASSPGVTTGETQYF

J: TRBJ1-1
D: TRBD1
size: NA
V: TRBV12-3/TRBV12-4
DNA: TGTGCCAGCAGTCCGAATTCAGGGGGCGGGACTGAAGCTTTCTTT
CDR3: CASSPNSGGGTEAFF

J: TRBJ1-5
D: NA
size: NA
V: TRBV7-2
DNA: TGTGCCAGCAGCCCGGGGCCCTGGCGCAATCAGCCCCAGCATTTT
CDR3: CASSPGPWRNQPQHF

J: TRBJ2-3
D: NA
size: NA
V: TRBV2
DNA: TGTGCCAGCAGACCGATTAACAGTAGGCACACAGATACGCAGTATTTT
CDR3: CASRPINSRHTDTQYF

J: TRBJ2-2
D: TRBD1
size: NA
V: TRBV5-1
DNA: TGCGCCAGCAGCTTAGGACAGGCCCTACACACCGGGGAGCTGTTTTTT
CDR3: CASSLGQALHTGELFF

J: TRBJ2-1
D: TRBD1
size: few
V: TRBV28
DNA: TGTGCCAGCGACAGGGACAGGGGGCGTCGTGAGCAGTTCTTC
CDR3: CASDRDRGRREQFF

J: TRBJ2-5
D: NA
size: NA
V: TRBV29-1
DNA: TGCAGCGGGAAGGCTAACGTCCGATCGGAGACCCAGTACTTC
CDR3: CSGKANVRSETQYF

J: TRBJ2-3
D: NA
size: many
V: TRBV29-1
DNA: TGCAGCCTAAACCCTAGCACAGATACGCAGTATTTT
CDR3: CSLNPSTDTQYF

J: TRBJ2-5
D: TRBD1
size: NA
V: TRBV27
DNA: TGTGCCAGCAGTGTTCGGACAGGGCCTTACGGGCAGTACTTC
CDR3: CASSVRTGPYGQYF

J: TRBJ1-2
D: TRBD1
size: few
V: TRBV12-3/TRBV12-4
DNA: TGTGCCAGCAGTCCGGGACAGGCCTCTAACTATGGCTACACCTTC
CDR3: CASSPGQASNYGYTF